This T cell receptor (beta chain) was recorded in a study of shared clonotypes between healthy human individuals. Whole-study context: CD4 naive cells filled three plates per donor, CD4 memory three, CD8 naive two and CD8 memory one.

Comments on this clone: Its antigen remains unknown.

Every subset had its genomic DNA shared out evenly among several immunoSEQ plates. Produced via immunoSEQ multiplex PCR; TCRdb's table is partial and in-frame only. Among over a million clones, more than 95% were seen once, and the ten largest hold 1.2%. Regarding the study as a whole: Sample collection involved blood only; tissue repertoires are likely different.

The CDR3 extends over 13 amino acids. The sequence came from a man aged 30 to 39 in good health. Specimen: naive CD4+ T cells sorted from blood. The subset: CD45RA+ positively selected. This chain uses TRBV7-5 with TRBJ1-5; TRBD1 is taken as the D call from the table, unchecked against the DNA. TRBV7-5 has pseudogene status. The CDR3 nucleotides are TGTGTCAGAAGCACCGACAGGGTTCAGCCCCAGCATTTT. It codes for CVRSTDRVQPQHF.